This passage covers 14 T cell receptor beta chains from one sample sequenced in a study of blood T cell repertoires in COVID-19. Produced via immunoSEQ multiplex PCR; TCRdb's table is partial and in-frame only. The sample has roughly 92,000 clones; less than 95% are singletons. Sequencing was carried out using peripheral blood. Receptors originate from a man aged 50-59 years with acute or convalescent COVID-19.

CDR3 in DNA: TGCGCCAGCGGAGCGGGATCTTCCTACGAGCAGTACTTC. Its protein is CASGAGSSYEQYF. The V and J genes are TRBV5-1 and TRBJ2-7; 7 bases agree with TRBD2. Germline V gene data show CDR1 as SGHRS and CDR2 as YFSETQ. The V and J ends lost 7 bases and 1 base, in that order; junction bases with no gene match: 5. The CDR3 has 13 residues.

V is TRBV12-5 and J is TRBJ2-3; TRBD2 aligns across 13 bases. The V gene end was trimmed by 6 bases and the J gene end by 12 bases; junction bases not matched to a gene: 9. Germline assignment: CDR1 LGHNT and CDR2 FRNRAP. The CDR3 contains 14 residues. CDR3 sequence reads: CASGHGGLAGNQYF. CDR3 in DNA: TGTGCTAGTGGCCACGGGGGACTAGCGGGAAACCAGTATTTT.

This rearrangement joins TRBV27 to TRBJ1-5, with 7 bases that match TRBD1. Trimming removed 4 bases from V and 4 bases from J; junction bases left unmatched: 4. The CDR3 sequence is 14 residues long. Germline assignment: CDR1 MNHEY and CDR2 SMNVEV (reference sequence). The CDR3 protein is CASSSRGLNQPQHF. CDR3 sequence (DNA): TGTGCCAGCAGTTCCAGGGGGTTAAATCAGCCCCAGCATTTT.

The V gene is TRBV15, the J gene TRBJ1-1, with D hard to call. This CDR3 is built from 15 residues. CDR1 is LNHNV, CDR2 YYDKDF, per germline (reference sequence). V lost 0 bases and J lost 2, with 10 bases in between. CDR3 loop: CATSRDAIENTEAFF. The CDR3 bases are TGTGCCACCAGCAGAGATGCGATTGAAAACACTGAAGCTTTCTTT.

This clone was observed once. The chain is built from TRBV9 and TRBJ2-1, with D possibly matching TRBD2 (6 bases). The V end lost 5 bases, the J end lost 8 bases, and 11 bases lay between the germline ends. The CDR3 loop spans 12 amino acids. The germline CDR1 and CDR2 sequences are SGDLS and YYNGEE. CDR3 residues: CASSDRDYEQFF. CDR3 DNA sequence: TGTGCCAGCAGTGACCGGGACTATGAGCAGTTCTTC.

The chain links TRBV14 to TRBJ1-5; D unclear. Germline CDR1 SGHDN, CDR2 FVKESK. The CDR3 totals 18 residues. Trimming took 4 bases from V and 0 from J, leaving 19 bases between them. The CDR3, as DNA: TGTGCCAGCAGCCTTCCGGGAAGCTTAATCGATAGCAATCAGCCCCAGCATTTT. It specifies CASSLPGSLIDSNQPQHF.

The chain has TRBV2 and TRBJ2-1; TRBD2 matches at 8 bases. The CDR3 runs to 15 residues. The germline V gene has CDR1 SNHLY and CDR2 FYNNEI. The V and J ends lost 6 bases and 0 bases, in that order; junction bases with no gene match: 4. The CDR3 reads CASSAGTSSYNEQFF. Written as DNA, the CDR3 is TGTGCCAGCAGCGCCGGGACTAGCTCCTACAATGAGCAGTTCTTC.

This clone was seen a single time. This chain links TRBV24-1 with TRBJ2-1, with 7 bases fitting TRBD1. The CDR3 length is 16 residues. J lost 5 bases, V lost 4 bases, and 10 bases had no gene match. Germline CDR1 KGHDR, CDR2 SFDVKD. The CDR3, as DNA: TGTGCCACCAGTGAATCTGTGGGACAGTTTCACAATGAGCAGTTCTTC. Translating it yields CATSESVGQFHNEQFF.

This chain joins TRBV24-1 and TRBJ2-7, with D uncertain. The CDR3 has 17 residues. The V gene's germline CDR1 is KGHDR and CDR2 SFDVKD. Between the trimmed V and J ends, which lost 2 bases and 0 bases, there was a span of 16 bases. The CDR3 region has the DNA TGTGCCACCAGTGATTCCTCGGTCAGGCTCAGCTCCTACGAGCAGTACTTC. Translating it yields CATSDSSVRLSSYEQYF.

The chain has TRBV7-9 and TRBJ2-1, with D possibly being TRBD2 (6 bases). CDR1 and CDR2 (germline): SEHNR, FQNEAQ (reference sequence). The CDR3 is made up of 15 amino acids. V was clipped by 5 bases and J by 3 bases, with 14 bases between them. The CDR3 coding sequence is TGTGCCAGCAGCCCGCCGGAGGGATACTACAATGAGCAGTTCTTC. It is translated as CASSPPEGYYNEQFF.

This clone appeared once. V and J are TRBV15 and TRBJ1-1; D is undetermined. This CDR3 is built from 13 residues. Trimming removed 0 bases from V and 3 bases from J, with 5 bases in between. CDR1 LNHNV and CDR2 YYDKDF come from the germline V gene (reference sequence). CDR3 sequence: CATSRDPYTEAFF. DNA of the CDR3: TGTGCCACCAGCAGAGATCCTTACACTGAAGCTTTCTTT.

This chain uses TRBV4-2 with TRBJ2-2; weak D call: TRBD2 (6 bases). Germline assignment: CDR1 LGHNA and CDR2 YNFKEQ. The CDR3 contains 15 residues. The V end lost 4 bases, the J end lost 1 base, and 10 bases lay between the germline ends. The CDR3 protein is CASSPPGVNTGELFF. The CDR3 DNA follows: TGTGCCAGCAGCCCGCCGGGAGTGAACACCGGGGAGCTGTTTTTT.

This chain connects TRBV7-2 to TRBJ2-3; TRBD2 is a possible D gene (6 bases). The CDR3 length is 15 residues. Germline-derived CDR1 and CDR2 are SGHTA and FQGNSA. V dropped 6 bases and J dropped 6 bases, with 19 bases sitting between them. In DNA form, the CDR3 reads TGTGCCAGCAGTTTTGGAGGGGATCCGGTTGATACGCAGTATTTT. Translation gives CASSFGGDPVDTQYF.

The rearrangement links TRBV4-1 to TRBJ1-1; no clear D gene. The CDR3 is made up of 15 amino acids. V lost 5 bases and J 1 base, leaving 14 bases between the germline ends. Per germline, CDR1 MGHRA and CDR2 YSYEKL. The CDR3 sequence is CASSSHPAANTEAFF. The CDR3 DNA follows: TGCGCCAGCAGCTCCCACCCGGCGGCGAACACTGAAGCTTTCTTT.